This T cell receptor beta chain was documented in a study of control samples from healthy donors and cancer patients. TCRdb's table, derived via immunoSEQ multiplex PCR, lists solely in-frame clones and lacks some. The sample lists 120,000 or so clones; 85% to 95% were seen once. This CDR3 contains 15 residues. From germline, CDR1 is SGHRS and CDR2 YFSETQ. Trimming cost V 5 bases and J 8 bases; bases outside gene matches: 12. This chain connects TRBV5-1 to TRBJ1-4; 7 positions match TRBD1. What was sequenced was PBMCs. This receptor was identified in an elderly man with head and neck cancer. The chain's CDR3 is CASRPWDRTSEKLFF. CDR3 DNA sequence: TGCGCCAGCAGACCTTGGGACAGAACTAGCGAAAAACTGTTTTTT.